The 29 T cell receptor beta chains given below trace back to one sample, sequenced in a study of naive and memory T cell subsets. Two oligonucleotides, mixed equimolar, formed the beta constant-region primer covering TRBC1 and TRBC2. Four rounds of PCR amplified the ligated cDNA using nested alpha and beta constant-region primers plus SP2. TCRdb analysed the UMI-ligation and nested PCR reads with MiXCR anew, one entry per CDR3 protein. The data show 8,500 to 10,000 distinct CDR3 sequences, roughly 5.7% seen once. Specimen: CD4+ TEMRA cells from blood. The subset denotes: effector memory re-expressing CD45RA, CD45RA+ CD27-. The origin of the receptors is a human donor in good health.

This clonotype has at least ten counts. This chain uses TRBV5-4 with TRBJ1-4; the D gene is possibly TRBD1 (6 bases). Germline CDR1 SGHNT, CDR2 YYREEE (reference sequence). The V gene lost 3 bases and the J gene lost 6 bases, with 18 bases spanning the gap. This CDR3 has 16 residues. CDR3: CASSSFGGRMDEKLFF. CDR3 nucleotide sequence: TGTGCCAGCAGCTCATTTGGGGGGCGCATGGATGAAAAACTGTTTTTT.

This clonotype showed up many times. CDR3 in amino acids: CASSASGVATNEKLFF. The CDR3 nucleotides read TGCGCCAGCAGCGCGTCAGGAGTTGCAACTAATGAAAAACTGTTTTTT. The chain employs TRBV5-1 and TRBJ1-4; D not resolved. The V end was cut by 4 bases, the J end by 0 bases, with 13 bases between. The germline V gene encodes CDR1 SGHRS and CDR2 YFSETQ. This CDR3 contains 16 residues.

In its sample, this clonotype was seen many times. A read error may account for a junction end that differs from germline. The rearrangement joins TRBV30 to TRBJ2-3; D call uncertain. CDR3 length: 14 residues. Germline V gene sequence: CDR1 GTSNPN, CDR2 SVGIG (reference sequence). The CDR3 DNA is TGTGCCTGGGGTGTGCTCCCCGGGACAGATACGCAGTATTTT. The encoded protein is CAWGVLPGTDTQYF.

This clonotype was observed at least ten times. This rearrangement joins TRBV12-3 or TRBV12-4 to TRBJ2-7, with unresolved D. Trimming removed 5 bases at V and 1 base at J, with 12 bases between. The CDR3 runs to 14 residues. The CDR3 sequence is CASSPTTDSYEQYF. CDR3 in DNA: TGTGCCAGCAGTCCGACGACCGATTCCTACGAGCAGTACTTC.

This clonotype was observed a few times. The V call is TRBV6-6, the J call TRBJ2-7; either TRBD1 or TRBD2 may supply D (5 bases each). Between the trimmed V and J ends, which lost 10 bases and 0 bases, there was a span of 19 bases. Germline CDR1 reads MNHNY; CDR2 reads SVGAGI (reference sequence). CDR3 length: 15 amino acids. CDR3 region: CATGSRDESSYEQYF. CDR3 DNA: TGTGCCACCGGCTCCCGGGACGAGAGCTCCTACGAGCAGTACTTC.

The chain recombines TRBV11-3 with TRBJ2-1; D is possibly TRBD2 (6 bases). CDR1 SGHNT and CDR2 YENEEA come from the germline V gene. This CDR3 comprises 17 residues. Trimming removed 0 bases at V and 2 bases at J, with 14 bases between. The CDR3: CASSLELLASTYNEQFF. Here the CDR3 DNA reads TGTGCCAGCAGCTTAGAGCTACTAGCTTCTACCTACAATGAGCAGTTCTTC.

The chain employs TRBV7-3 and TRBJ2-6, with 7 nucleotides matching TRBD1. The V gene's germline CDR1 is SGHTA and CDR2 FQGTGA. Losses at the gene ends were 6 bases for V and 2 bases for J; bases not matched to a gene: 4. The CDR3 length is 15 residues. CDR3 sequence: CASSPGGAGANVLTF. The CDR3 DNA is TGTGCCAGCAGTCCAGGGGGAGCTGGGGCCAACGTCCTGACTTTC.

This clonotype has at least ten counts. The chain employs TRBV18 and TRBJ1-1; D unresolved. V lost 3 bases and J lost 1, with 12 bases in between. The CDR3 totals 15 residues. From germline, CDR1 is KGHSH and CDR2 LQKENI. The CDR3 is CASSPPSLQNTEAFF. CDR3 DNA sequence: TGTGCCAGCTCACCCCCATCGCTCCAGAACACTGAAGCTTTCTTT.

In this sample, this clonotype turned up many times. The chain links TRBV11-3 to TRBJ1-1; 7 bases line up with TRBD1. The CDR3 is made up of 13 amino acids. V lost 5 bases, J lost 4 bases, and 4 bases stayed unmatched. The germline gives CDR1 SGHNT, CDR2 YENEEA. The CDR3, as DNA: TGTGCCAGCAGCCTCCGACAGGGCACTGAAGCTTTCTTT. The encoded protein is CASSLRQGTEAFF.

This clonotype was found many times. The chain links TRBV12-3 or TRBV12-4 to TRBJ2-7; D ambiguous. V was clipped by 1 base and J by 0 bases, with 7 bases between them. CDR3 length equals 14 residues. The CDR3 is CASSLGYYSYEQYF. The CDR3 coding sequence is TGTGCCAGCAGTTTAGGCTACTACTCCTACGAGCAGTACTTC.

A note on this clonotype: This clone may be a read error of a much larger clone one base away. V and J are TRBV7-2 and TRBJ2-7, with 13 bases identical to TRBD2. Germline V gene data show CDR1 as SGHTA and CDR2 as FQGNSA. This CDR3 has 16 residues. The CDR3 protein is CASSSGLAGVSYKQYF. DNA for the CDR3: TGTGCCAGCAGCTCCGGACTAGCGGGAGTCTCCTACAAGCAGTACTTC.

This clonotype was counted ten times or more. The chain uses TRBV28 and TRBJ1-1, with 9 bases aligning to TRBD1. Trimming removed 4 bases from V and 9 bases from J; junction bases left unmatched: 3. CDR1 is MDHEN and CDR2 is SYDVKM in the germline V gene. This CDR3 comprises 12 residues. The CDR3 DNA reads as TGTGCCAGCAGTTCCGGGACAGGGAAAGCTTTCTTT. Encoded protein: CASSSGTGKAFF.

This clonotype has ten or more counts. The chain couples TRBV11-2 to TRBJ2-2; maybe TRBD1 (6 bases). The V gene lost 6 bases and the J gene lost 1 base, with 9 bases spanning the gap. This CDR3 is 14 amino acids long. The germline CDR1 and CDR2 sequences are SGHAT and FQNNGV. The CDR3 reads CASRLQGNTGELFF. The CDR3 nucleotides read TGTGCCAGCAGACTACAGGGGAACACCGGGGAGCTGTTTTTT.

This clonotype was detected only once. This rearrangement joins TRBV7-2 to TRBJ2-5, with no clear D. CDR3 length: 14 amino acids. V was trimmed by 5 bases and J by 1 base, leaving 11 bases between them. Germline assignment: CDR1 SGHTA and CDR2 FQGNSA. CDR3 protein: CASSPSPVQETQYF. DNA for the CDR3: TGTGCCAGCAGCCCCTCGCCAGTCCAAGAGACCCAGTACTTC.

This clonotype appeared many times. This chain connects TRBV3-2 to TRBJ2-7; the D call in the table, TRBD2, was not verified against the DNA. TRBV3-2 is annotated as a pseudogene. The length of the CDR3 is 15 residues. For the CDR3, the DNA is TGTGCCAGCAGCCAAGATAGGTGGACAGCCGGGAAGCAGTACTTC. It encodes CASSQDRWTAGKQYF.

This clonotype was detected many times. V gene TRBV7-7 combines with J gene TRBJ2-2; D is unclear. The CDR3 spans 11 residues. The V and J ends lost 2 bases and 6 bases respectively, with 1 base between them. The germline gives CDR1 SSHAT, CDR2 FNYEAQ (reference sequence). CDR3 in DNA: TGTGCCAGCAGCTTATCCGGGGAGCTGTTTTTT. This encodes CASSLSGELFF.

The table lists this clonotype with many counts. The V and J genes are TRBV5-6 and TRBJ1-2; D ambiguous. In germline, CDR1 is SGHDT, CDR2 YYEEEE. The ends were cut back, 2 bases at V and 5 bases at J, with 10 bases in the middle. The CDR3 extends over 13 amino acids. CDR3 loop: CASSFVPGYGYTF. The CDR3 DNA sequence: TGTGCCAGCAGCTTTGTGCCGGGATATGGCTACACCTTC.

This clonotype showed up just a few times. J is TRBJ1-4 and V is TRBV6-5; TRBD1 matches at 9 bases. With 8 bases clipped from V and 10 bases from J, the junction kept 14 bases outside the gene matches. Germline CDR1 is MNHEY and CDR2 is SVGAGI. CDR3 length: 15 residues. CDR3 in amino acids: CASGLTGGAVGKLFF. The CDR3 nucleotides read TGTGCCAGCGGACTAACAGGGGGCGCGGTCGGAAAACTGTTTTTT.

This clonotype was detected many times. This sequence joins TRBV29-1 and TRBJ2-7, with 8 bases lining up with TRBD2. The CDR3 is 14 residues long. Trimming removed 4 bases from V and 2 bases from J; junction bases left unmatched: 7. Germline V CDR1 and CDR2: SQVTM, ANQGSEA. CDR3 coding DNA: TGCAGCGTTGCGGGGGCGGGAGGTGCCTACGAGCAGTACTTC. Its translation is CSVAGAGGAYEQYF.

This clonotype was found a few times. The rearrangement links TRBV30 to TRBJ2-3; D remains unclear. The V and J ends lost 4 bases and 4 bases respectively, with 15 bases between them. The CDR3 spans 14 residues. Germline assignment: CDR1 GTSNPN and CDR2 SVGIG (reference sequence). The CDR3 DNA sequence: TGTGCCTGGACCCCGGTGGCGCTCCCAGATACGCAGTATTTT. It specifies CAWTPVALPDTQYF.

This clonotype was found a few times. V usage is TRBV7-8 and J usage is TRBJ2-1; the match to TRBD2 covers 10 bases. Germline CDR1 and CDR2: SGHVS and FQNEAQ. Trimming at V came to 5 bases and at J to 4 bases, leaving 8 bases not matched to a gene. CDR3 length: 16 residues. This CDR3 is CASSIRPGLAYNEQFF. The CDR3 DNA reads as TGTGCCAGCAGCATCCGACCGGGACTAGCGTACAATGAGCAGTTCTTC.

This chain links TRBV7-9 with TRBJ2-7; 7 bases match TRBD2. The CDR3 totals 14 residues. CDR1 and CDR2 (germline): SEHNR, FQNEAQ (reference sequence). V lost 5 bases and J lost 2; bases outside the gene matches: 6. CDR3 nucleotides: TGTGCCAGCAGCCGCCTTGGGACTACCTACGAGCAGTACTTC. Residues: CASSRLGTTYEQYF.

This clonotype is judged hyperexpanded. The genes are TRBV2 and TRBJ1-1, with 9 bases lining up with TRBD1. The CDR3 runs 15 residues. Trimming cost V 6 bases and J 11 bases; bases outside gene matches: 16. The germline V gene encodes CDR1 SNHLY and CDR2 FYNNEI. CDR3 residues: CASRDLDRGIFGAFF. For the CDR3, the DNA is TGTGCCAGCAGGGACCTGGACAGGGGAATTTTTGGGGCTTTCTTT. Filled out from reference TRBV2 and TRBJ1-1, the complete variable domain reads EPEVTQTPSHQVTQMGQEVILRCVPISNHLYFYWYRQILGQKVEFLVSFYNNEISEKSEIFDDQFSVERPDGSNFTLKIRSTKLEDSAMYFCASRDLDRGIFGAFFGQGTRLTVV.

The V and J genes are TRBV7-8 and TRBJ1-1; tentative D call: TRBD1 (5 bases). CDR1 and CDR2 from the germline V gene are SGHVS and FQNEAQ. This CDR3 is 16 amino acids long. V lost 1 base, J lost 6 bases, and 18 bases lay in between. For the CDR3, the DNA is TGTGCCAGCAGCTTAGAAGGGGCTTTAGTGTCCTCTGAAGCTTTCTTT. It is translated as CASSLEGALVSSEAFF.

This clonotype was counted many times. V and J are TRBV3-1 and TRBJ2-7; D might be TRBD1 (6 bases). V dropped 4 bases and J dropped 0 bases, with 13 bases sitting between them. From germline, CDR1 is LGHDT and CDR2 YNNKEL (reference sequence). CDR3 length equals 15 residues. The CDR3 bases are TGTGCCAGCAGCCTCAGGGGCCAGAGCTCCTACGAGCAGTACTTC. It is translated as CASSLRGQSSYEQYF.

Many counts were recorded for this clonotype. The chain carries TRBV7-8 and TRBJ2-4, with 8 bases that match TRBD1. This CDR3 has 14 residues. V shed 5 bases, J shed 7 bases, and the junction held 7 bases outside the gene matches. Germline V gene lookup returns CDR1 SGHVS and CDR2 FQNEAQ. As DNA, the CDR3 is TGTGCCAGCAGCGTGGACAGGGATAAGAACATTCAGTACTTC. The encoded protein is CASSVDRDKNIQYF.

Many counts were recorded for this clonotype. The V call is TRBV4-2, the J call TRBJ2-3; D might be TRBD1 (6 bases). V gave up 3 bases and J gave up 5 bases, with 18 bases separating them. There are 16 residues in the CDR3. Looked up from germline, CDR1 is LGHNA and CDR2 is YNFKEQ. CDR3 sequence: CASSQVGARAKDTQYF. Written as DNA, the CDR3 is TGTGCCAGCAGCCAGGTGGGGGCCAGGGCCAAAGATACGCAGTATTTT.

A few counts support this clonotype. The rearrangement links TRBV7-6 to TRBJ1-3; D ambiguous. The germline V gene has CDR1 SGHVS and CDR2 FNYEAQ. Trimming took 3 bases from V and 4 from J, leaving 19 bases between them. There are 17 residues in the CDR3. The CDR3 reads CASSLSPTGPMGNTIYF. The CDR3 region has the DNA TGTGCCAGCAGCTTGAGCCCGACGGGCCCCATGGGAAACACCATATATTTT.

V and J are TRBV6-5 and TRBJ2-1, with D tentatively TRBD1 (6 bases). The V gene lost 6 bases and the J gene lost 4 bases, with 13 bases spanning the gap. CDR1 and CDR2 from the germline V gene are MNHEY and SVGAGI. The CDR3 sequence is 14 residues long. CDR3 residues: CASSRLTGYNEQFF. Written as DNA, the CDR3 is TGTGCCAGCAGCCGCCTGACAGGATACAATGAGCAGTTCTTC.